The clone carrying this T cell receptor beta chain appeared once. These data are taken from a study of blood T cell repertoires in COVID-19. TCRdb keeps only in-frame clones here, not all; method: immunoSEQ multiplex PCR. Seen here are under 15,000 clones, approximately 84% observed once, and the top ten hold approximately 30%. The material sequenced was peripheral blood. The receptor was isolated from a human donor in a cohort sampled during active COVID-19.

The CDR3, as DNA: TGTGCCAGCAGCCAGGGGGCGGGGCCGGTCGAGCAGTACTTC. Amino acid sequence: CASSQGAGPVEQYF. The chain combines TRBV7-2 with TRBJ2-7; TRBD1 matches 8 bases. Trimming removed 5 bases from V and 6 bases from J; junction bases left unmatched: 9. Germline V lookup: CDR1 SGHTA, CDR2 FQGNSA. The CDR3 covers 14 residues.